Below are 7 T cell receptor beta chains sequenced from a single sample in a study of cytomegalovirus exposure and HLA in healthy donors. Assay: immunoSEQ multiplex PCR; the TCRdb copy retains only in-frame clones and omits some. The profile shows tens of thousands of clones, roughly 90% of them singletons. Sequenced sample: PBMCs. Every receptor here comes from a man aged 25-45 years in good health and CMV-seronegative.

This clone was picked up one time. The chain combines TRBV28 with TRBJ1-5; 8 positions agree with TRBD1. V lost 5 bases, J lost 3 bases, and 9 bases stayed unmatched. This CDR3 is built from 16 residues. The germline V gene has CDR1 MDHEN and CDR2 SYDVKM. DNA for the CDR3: TGTGCCAGCAGTCCTCGAGGGACAGGCCCCAATCAGCCCCAGCATTTT. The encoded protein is CASSPRGTGPNQPQHF.

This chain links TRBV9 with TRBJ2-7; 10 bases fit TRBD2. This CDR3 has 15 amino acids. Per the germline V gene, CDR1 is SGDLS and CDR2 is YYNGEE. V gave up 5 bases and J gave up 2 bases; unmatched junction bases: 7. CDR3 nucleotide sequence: TGTGCCAGCAGTGGCGGACTAGCGGACCCCTACGAGCAGTACTTC. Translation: CASSGGLADPYEQYF.

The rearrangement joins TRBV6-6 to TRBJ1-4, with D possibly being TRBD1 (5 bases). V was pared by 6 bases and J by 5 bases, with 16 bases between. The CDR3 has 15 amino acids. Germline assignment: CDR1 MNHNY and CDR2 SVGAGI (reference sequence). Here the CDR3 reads CASRTLRDSNEKLFF. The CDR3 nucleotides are TGTGCCAGCAGAACCCTCCGGGACTCCAATGAAAAACTGTTTTTT.

In DNA form, the CDR3 reads TGTGCCAGCCAGGATTCCGTCAGACGAAACATTCAGTACTTC. Encoded protein: CASQDSVRRNIQYF. The rearrangement uses TRBV28 and TRBJ2-4, with no clear D. Germline CDR1 MDHEN, CDR2 SYDVKM. V was cut by 8 bases and J by 6 bases, with 17 bases left in between. CDR3 size: 14 residues.

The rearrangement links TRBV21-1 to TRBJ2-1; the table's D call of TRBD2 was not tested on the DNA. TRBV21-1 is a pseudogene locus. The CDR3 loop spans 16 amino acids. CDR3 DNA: TGTGCCAGCAGCAACTACAGGGAGGGAGCCTACAATGAGCAGTTCTTC. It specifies CASSNYREGAYNEQFF.

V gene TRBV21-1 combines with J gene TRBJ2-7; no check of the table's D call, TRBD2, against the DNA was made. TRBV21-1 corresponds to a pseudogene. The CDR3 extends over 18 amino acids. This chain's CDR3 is CASGEAGGPGVKAYEQYF. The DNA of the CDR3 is TGTGCCAGCGGAGAAGCGGGAGGGCCTGGGGTGAAGGCCTACGAGCAGTACTTC.

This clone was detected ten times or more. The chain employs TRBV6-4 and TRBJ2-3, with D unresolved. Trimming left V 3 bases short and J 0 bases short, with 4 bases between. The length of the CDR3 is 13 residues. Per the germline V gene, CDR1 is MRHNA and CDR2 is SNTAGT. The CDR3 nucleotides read TGTGCCAGCAGTGAAGCTAGCACAGATACGCAGTATTTT. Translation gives CASSEASTDTQYF.